This TCR beta chain was sequenced in a study of shared clonotypes between healthy human individuals. Overall study: Ranging from 18 to 49 in age, donors were a couple of women and a few men. Findings and caveats of the study: Generally, naive subsets (rather than memory subsets) showed larger estimated richness. Researchers sampled only blood; tissue repertoires likely differ.

Of note for this clone: Its antigen is still unknown.

Germline V gene lookup returns CDR1 SGHNT and CDR2 YENEEA. CDR3 size: 15 residues. Trimming stripped 2 bases from V and 1 base from J, with 8 bases between. Sequencing used immunoSEQ multiplex PCR; TCRdb keeps in-frame clones, though not all of them. The repertoire consists of roughly 1,000,000 clones, with more than 75% occurring once and the leading ten covering under 0.65%. The receptor comes from a man aged 18-30 years in good health. Some clones in this sample may be carry-over from other donors' samples. Sequencing used memory CD4+ T cells from PBMCs. Indicated subset: CD45RA-negative fraction. V and J are TRBV11-3 and TRBJ2-2, with D unresolved. The CDR3 sequence is CASSLSVGNTGELFF. In DNA, the CDR3 is TGTGCCAGCAGCTTATCCGTCGGGAACACCGGGGAGCTGTTTTTT.